Below, one TCR beta chain is given with its context. This sample stems from a study of blood T cell repertoires in COVID-19. Study-wide background: T cells, B-cell-depleted T cells, or PBMCs supplied cDNA or gDNA.

As originally analysed: It was from reference gene primer amplification that nucleated cell counts were estimated. The assay was immunoSEQ multiplex PCR, and TCRdb's table has in-frame clones only and misses some. The DNA gave D and trimming, while V, J and clone size come from that table. Among approximately 280,000 clones listed, roughly 89% were seen once. Germline loops: CDR1 SNHLY, CDR2 FYNNEI. The CDR3 has 12 residues. Between the trimmed V and J ends, which lost 7 bases and 3 bases, there was a span of 9 bases. The J gene is TRBJ1-1, the V gene TRBV2; D might be TRBD1 (6 bases). This TCR was sampled from a man aged 40-49 years with acute or convalescent COVID-19. Specimen: peripheral blood. The CDR3 region is CASNREDTEAFF. The CDR3 nucleotides are TGTGCCAGCAACAGGGAAGACACTGAAGCTTTCTTT.